The subject of this entry is one TCR beta chain. This record comes from a study of shared clonotypes between healthy human individuals. TCRdb keeps only in-frame clones here, not all; method: immunoSEQ multiplex PCR. The table shows a few million clones, with approximately 90% occurring only once. The specimen sequenced was naive CD4+ T cells from PBMCs. Described subset: CD45RA+ positively selected. The clonotype was recovered from a man younger than 30 in good health. Some clones in this sample may be carry-over from other donors' samples.

This chain's CDR3 is CASSRWTGNTGELFF. CDR3 nucleotide sequence: TGTGCCAGCAGTCGGTGGACGGGGAACACCGGGGAGCTGTTTTTT. This chain joins TRBV28 and TRBJ2-2; D unresolved. The CDR3 covers 15 residues. V lost 5 bases and J lost 1, with 11 bases in between. Germline CDR1 and CDR2: MDHEN and SYDVKM.